Below are 14 T cell receptor beta chains sequenced from a single sample in a study of cytomegalovirus exposure and HLA in healthy donors. It was with 60 Vbeta and 13 Jbeta primers that the PCR ran. Method: immunoSEQ multiplex PCR; TCRdb's copy keeps in-frame clones and lacks some. The sample lists approximately 150,000 clones; approximately 79% were seen once. The sequencing sample was made of PBMCs. The receptors were sampled from a woman aged 25 to 39 in good health and CMV-seronegative.

The chain links TRBV30 to TRBJ1-1; D gene ambiguous. The CDR3 is made up of 12 amino acids. Germline loops: CDR1 GTSNPN, CDR2 SVGIG (reference sequence). Deletions cut 2 bases from V and 11 bases from J, with 15 bases between. CDR3 in amino acids: CAWSPRMGSAFF. Written as DNA, the CDR3 is TGTGCCTGGAGTCCCCGTATGGGGAGCGCTTTCTTT. Full variable domain (rest looked up from reference TRBV30 and TRBJ1-1): SQTIHQWPATLVQPVGSPLSLECTVEGTSNPNLYWYRQAAGRGLQLLFYSVGIGQISSEVPQNLSASRPQDRQFILSSKKLLLSDSGFYLCAWSPRMGSAFFGQGTRLTVV.

This clone was seen more than once but under ten times. The gene calls are TRBV27 and TRBJ1-1; D unresolved. Per germline, CDR1 MNHEY and CDR2 SMNVEV (reference sequence). This CDR3 comprises 15 residues. The V gene lost 3 bases and the J gene lost 0 bases, with 11 bases spanning the gap. The CDR3 loop reads CASSLLREMNTEAFF. DNA of the CDR3: TGTGCCAGCAGTTTGCTGAGAGAGATGAACACTGAAGCTTTCTTT.

The chain carries TRBV18 and TRBJ2-7, with a tentative D call TRBD1 (5 bases). The CDR3 has 15 amino acids. The V end lost 1 base, the J end lost 0 bases, and 10 bases lay between the germline ends. Germline CDR1 is KGHSH and CDR2 is LQKENI. The CDR3 loop is CASSPRQSSSYEQYF. CDR3 sequence (DNA): TGTGCCAGCTCACCACGACAGAGTAGCTCCTACGAGCAGTACTTC.

This chain links TRBV27 with TRBJ1-1, with a weak D call TRBD1 (5 bases). The V gene's germline CDR1 is MNHEY and CDR2 SMNVEV (reference sequence). The CDR3 is made up of 16 amino acids. Trimming took off 4 bases at V and 5 bases at J, with 20 bases between the two ends. CDR3 nucleotides: TGTGCCAGCAGTTCTCCGTTGCGGGGCGGTCAAACTGAAGCTTTCTTT. Translated: CASSSPLRGGQTEAFF.

The gene calls are TRBV19 and TRBJ2-7, with TRBD2 matching 7 bases. This CDR3 has 13 amino acids. Germline trimming cut 3 bases from V and 6 bases from J; bases unmatched to any gene: 5. Germline V gene data show CDR1 as LNHDA and CDR2 as SQIVND (reference sequence). The CDR3 nucleotides are TGTGCCAGTAGTATGATGGGGGAGGGCGAGCAGTACTTC. Protein product: CASSMMGEGEQYF.

The chain couples TRBV7-8 to TRBJ1-1, with TRBD1 matching over 8 bases. Trimming took 2 bases from V and 0 from J; bases not matched to a gene: 5. The germline V gene encodes CDR1 SGHVS and CDR2 FQNEAQ. The CDR3 totals 16 residues. The CDR3 here is CASSLRTGRLNTEAFF. The CDR3 DNA is TGTGCCAGCAGCTTAAGGACAGGGCGGCTGAACACTGAAGCTTTCTTT. Supplemented by reference TRBV7-8 and TRBJ1-1, the full variable domain reads GAGVSQSPRYKVAKRGQDVALRCDPISGHVSLFWYQQALGQGPEFLTYFQNEAQLDKSGLPSDRFFAERPEGSVSTLKIQRTQQEDSAVYLCASSLRTGRLNTEAFFGQGTRLTVV.

J is TRBJ2-1 and V is TRBV18, with TRBD2 matching 13 bases. Germline V lookup: CDR1 KGHSH, CDR2 LQKENI. With 2 bases clipped from V and 8 bases from J, the junction kept 6 bases outside the gene matches. The CDR3 length is 16 residues. CDR3 residues: CASSPRRTSGSDEQFF. CDR3 coding DNA: TGTGCCAGCTCACCAAGGCGGACTAGCGGGAGTGATGAGCAGTTCTTC.

The CDR3 DNA reads TGTGCCAGCAGCAAGGGGGAGGGGGACAGCAATCAGCCCCAGCATTTT. Translation: CASSKGEGDSNQPQHF. This chain links TRBV9 with TRBJ1-5, with D possibly matching TRBD1 (6 bases). CDR1 is SGDLS, CDR2 YYNGEE, per germline. The CDR3 sequence is 16 residues long. Trimming cost V 4 bases and J 1 base, with 15 bases left between them.

Turning to this clone: A junction boundary mismatches the germline segment, possibly from a read error. J is TRBJ1-1 and V is TRBV7-9, with D maybe TRBD1 (6 bases). From germline, CDR1 is SEHNR and CDR2 FQNEAQ (reference sequence). The CDR3 length is 12 residues. In DNA, the CDR3 is TGTTCCAGCAGCTTAGGGGGAGCTGAAGCTTTCTTT. This sequence encodes CSSSLGGAEAFF. The full variable domain, rest sourced from reference TRBV7-9 and TRBJ1-1, is DTGVSQNPRHKITKRGQNVTFRCDPISEHNRLYWYRQTLGQGPEFLTYFQNEAQLEKSRLLSDRFSAERPKGSFSTLEIQRTEQGDSAMYLCSSSLGGAEAFFGQGTRLTVV.

The chain is built from TRBV30 and TRBJ2-7, with D unclear. In germline, CDR1 is GTSNPN, CDR2 SVGIG (reference sequence). Trimming pared 2 bases from V and 4 bases from J, leaving 21 bases between. The CDR3 is made up of 16 amino acids. Here the CDR3 DNA reads TGTGCCTGGAGTTTTTTCAAGCAGAAGGCGGCATACGAGCAGTACTTC. It encodes CAWSFFKQKAAYEQYF.

The CDR3 DNA is TGTGCCAGCAGCGTAGTGGCCGGGACAGGAGACACCATATATTTT. This encodes CASSVVAGTGDTIYF. The genes are TRBV9 and TRBJ1-3; TRBD1 aligns across 8 bases. The trim removed 0 bases at V and 8 bases at J, leaving 7 bases unmatched. The CDR3 extends over 15 amino acids. Germline loops: CDR1 SGDLS, CDR2 YYNGEE.

The rearrangement uses TRBV6-5 and TRBJ2-7; D might be TRBD1 (7 bases). The CDR3 covers 15 residues. Trimming took off 0 bases at V and 4 bases at J, with 13 bases between the two ends. Per germline, CDR1 MNHEY and CDR2 SVGAGI. The CDR3 nucleotides are TGTGCCAGCAGTTACTCGGAGGGGGCTGGTTACGAGCAGTACTTC. Encoded protein: CASSYSEGAGYEQYF.

There are a few counts of this clone. The chain employs TRBV6-1 and TRBJ1-2; TRBD1 is a possible D gene (6 bases). CDR1 MNHNS and CDR2 SASEGT come from the germline V gene. V was pared by 5 bases and J by 8 bases, with 15 bases between. CDR3 length: 13 residues. The DNA of the CDR3 is TGTGCCAGCAGTAGGGAGGGGGGTAGAGGCTACACCTTC. It translates to CASSREGGRGYTF.

This chain joins TRBV4-1 and TRBJ2-5, with 7 positions matching TRBD1. Germline values: CDR1 MGHRA, CDR2 YSYEKL. The CDR3 has 15 residues. Trimming at V came to 5 bases and at J to 2 bases, leaving 8 bases not matched to a gene. CDR3 sequence: CASSSPRQGQETQYF. The CDR3 DNA is TGCGCCAGCAGCTCACCCCGACAGGGACAAGAGACCCAGTACTTC.